One and the same sample provided the 30 T cell receptor beta chains below, sequenced in a study of OX40 agonist ivuxolimab in advanced cancers. Method: immunoSEQ multiplex PCR; TCRdb's copy keeps in-frame clones and lacks some. The table includes roughly 76,000 clones, approximately 90% detected once. The sequenced sample was CD4+ or CD8+ T cells sorted from blood, obtained in a trial of the OX40 agonist ivuxolimab. Receptor source: an adult with an advanced solid tumor such as melanoma, head and neck, liver or kidney cancer.

The chain is built from TRBV6-6 and TRBJ2-7; a possible D gene is TRBD2 (6 bases). The CDR3 sequence is 13 residues long. The ends were cut back, 0 bases at V and 7 bases at J, with 10 bases in the middle. Germline-derived CDR1 and CDR2 are MNHNY and SVGAGI (reference sequence). The CDR3 DNA follows: TGTGCCAGCAGTTACTCGCGCGGGACTGAGCAGTACTTC. Amino acids: CASSYSRGTEQYF.

This clone was observed a single time. Compared with germline, one end of the junction differs, possibly owing to a read error. The chain combines TRBV7-7 with TRBJ2-1; 11 bases agree with TRBD2. The germline gives CDR1 SSHAT, CDR2 FNYEAQ (reference sequence). CDR3 size: 16 residues. CDR3 nucleotide sequence: TGTGCTAGCAGCCCGAGACTAGCGGGGAGCTACAATGAGCAGTTCTTC. It specifies CASSPRLAGSYNEQFF.

This sequence joins TRBV5-5 and TRBJ1-3, with 7 bases identical to TRBD1. CDR1 and CDR2 from the germline V gene are SGHKS and YYEKEE (reference sequence). After removal of 4 bases from V and 0 bases from J, the junction contained 7 bases not matched to a gene. The CDR3 covers 16 residues. The CDR3 DNA reads as TGTGCCAGCAGCGGCGGTACAGGGGCCTCTGGAAACACCATATATTTT. It encodes CASSGGTGASGNTIYF.

This chain links TRBV4-1 with TRBJ1-1; D call uncertain. Germline CDR1 MGHRA, CDR2 YSYEKL. Deletions cut 2 bases from V and 4 bases from J, with 8 bases between. This CDR3 comprises 13 residues. The CDR3 DNA is TGCGCCAGCAGCCAAATCGGTGGCACTGAAGCTTTCTTT. It yields the protein CASSQIGGTEAFF.

The V call is TRBV7-2, the J call TRBJ2-1; TRBD2 aligns across 10 bases. J gave up 3 bases and V 2 bases, and 7 bases lay outside the gene matches. Germline V gene lookup returns CDR1 SGHTA and CDR2 FQGNSA. CDR3 length: 17 residues. The CDR3 loop is CASSLTASGGLYNEQFF. In nucleotides, the CDR3 is TGTGCCAGCAGCTTAACGGCTAGCGGGGGCCTCTACAATGAGCAGTTCTTC.

The V call is TRBV7-2, the J call TRBJ1-5; D is ambiguous. The germline V gene has CDR1 SGHTA and CDR2 FQGNSA. CDR3 length equals 15 residues. V lost 5 bases, J lost 2 bases, and 13 bases lay in between. CDR3 sequence: CASSPWVGGNQPQHF. DNA for the CDR3: TGTGCCAGCAGCCCGTGGGTGGGTGGCAATCAGCCCCAGCATTTT.

This rearrangement joins TRBV6-5 to TRBJ1-1; D remains unclear. Trimming removed 6 bases from V and 1 base from J, with 9 bases in between. The CDR3 has 13 residues. Germline V gives CDR1 MNHEY, CDR2 SVGAGI. CDR3 loop: CASSRTANTEAFF. In DNA, the CDR3 is TGTGCCAGCAGCCGTACAGCGAACACTGAAGCTTTCTTT.

The rearrangement links TRBV11-2 to TRBJ1-5, with D possibly matching TRBD1 (5 bases). Germline CDR1 reads SGHAT; CDR2 reads FQNNGV. The CDR3 has 15 amino acids. Trimming stripped 1 base from V and 4 bases from J, with 11 bases between. The CDR3 coding sequence is TGTGCCAGCAGCTTAGTAGAGGGGACTAATCAGCCCCAGCATTTT. Amino acids: CASSLVEGTNQPQHF. The full variable domain, with the rest looked up from reference TRBV11-2 and TRBJ1-5, is EAGVAQSPRYKIIEKRQSVAFWCNPISGHATLYWYQQILGQGPKLLIQFQNNGVVDDSQLPKDRFSAERLKGVDSTLKIQPAKLEDSAVYLCASSLVEGTNQPQHFGDGTRLSIL.

This clone was found many times. V is TRBV7-3 and J is TRBJ1-1; tentative D call: TRBD1 (6 bases). The germline V gene has CDR1 SGHTA and CDR2 FQGTGA. V lost 0 bases, J lost 1 base, and 9 bases lay in between. The CDR3 has 15 residues. CDR3 amino acids: CASSLTGAPNTEAFF. The CDR3 DNA reads as TGTGCCAGCAGCTTAACGGGGGCACCGAACACTGAAGCTTTCTTT.

The chain links TRBV27 to TRBJ1-6; 7 nucleotides line up with TRBD1. The CDR3 extends over 15 amino acids. CDR1 is MNHEY and CDR2 is SMNVEV in the germline V gene (reference sequence). The trim removed 2 bases at V and 5 bases at J, leaving 3 bases unmatched. DNA of the CDR3: TGTGCCAGCAGTTTAACCCAGGGGGATAATTCACCCCTCCACTTT. This sequence encodes CASSLTQGDNSPLHF.

The CDR3 region has the DNA TGTGCCAGCAGCTCGTCCGGAGTTGGCAATCAGCCCCAGCATTTT. Translating it yields CASSSSGVGNQPQHF. The chain is built from TRBV5-6 and TRBJ1-5; D not resolved. Germline values: CDR1 SGHDT, CDR2 YYEEEE. Trimming removed 3 bases at V and 2 bases at J, with 12 bases between. There are 15 residues in the CDR3.

The rearrangement uses TRBV27 and TRBJ1-1, with D perhaps TRBD1 (5 bases). The CDR3 length is 13 residues. The V gene lost 2 bases and the J gene lost 7 bases, with 11 bases spanning the gap. Germline values: CDR1 MNHEY, CDR2 SMNVEV (reference sequence). Here the CDR3 DNA reads TGTGCCAGCAGTTTAAGTCCGGACAATGAAGCTTTCTTT. Translated, it gives CASSLSPDNEAFF.

The chain couples TRBV6-5 to TRBJ1-2; 8 nucleotides align to TRBD1. The CDR3 has 15 residues. V was clipped by 6 bases and J by 6 bases; unmatched bases: 12. The germline V gene has CDR1 MNHEY and CDR2 SVGAGI. CDR3 bases: TGTGCCAGCAGCTTCACACAGGGGGTGCTGGATGGCTACACCTTC. This codes for CASSFTQGVLDGYTF.

V and J are TRBV5-4 and TRBJ2-7; tentatively, D is TRBD1 or TRBD2 (5 bases each). This CDR3 has 15 amino acids. Germline V gives CDR1 SGHNT, CDR2 YYREEE (reference sequence). V was shortened by 4 bases and J by 0 bases, with 14 bases between the two germline ends. CDR3 amino acids: CASSQDAGSSYEQYF. The CDR3 DNA reads as TGTGCCAGCAGCCAAGATGCAGGGAGCTCCTACGAGCAGTACTTC.

The V gene is TRBV19, the J gene TRBJ2-1, with D uncertain. V was shortened by 7 bases and J by 2 bases, with 9 bases between the two germline ends. The germline V gene encodes CDR1 LNHDA and CDR2 SQIVND (reference sequence). This CDR3 has 13 amino acids. The CDR3 region is CASTLGPYNEQFF. The CDR3 DNA sequence: TGTGCCAGTACCCTTGGGCCCTACAATGAGCAGTTCTTC.

The chain links TRBV2 to TRBJ2-7, with D unclear. Germline assignment: CDR1 SNHLY and CDR2 FYNNEI. The CDR3 loop spans 15 amino acids. Trimming took off 3 bases at V and 1 base at J, with 13 bases between the two ends. The CDR3 loop is CASSDVYGGSYEQYF. The CDR3 coding sequence is TGTGCCAGCAGTGACGTTTACGGCGGATCCTACGAGCAGTACTTC.

Only one count was recorded for this clone. The chain uses TRBV19 and TRBJ1-1; possible D gene TRBD1, 5 bases. From germline, CDR1 is LNHDA and CDR2 SQIVND (reference sequence). The CDR3 consists of 11 residues. The ends were cut back, 3 bases at V and 7 bases at J, with 6 bases in the middle. CDR3 nucleotides: TGTGCCAGTAGTATGGGGCATGAAGCTTTCTTT. It translates to CASSMGHEAFF.

The gene calls are TRBV4-3 and TRBJ2-5; no clear D gene. The J call could be wrong; TRBJ2-7 is a better fit for the DNA end. The CDR3 runs 15 residues. CDR1 and CDR2 from the germline V gene are LGHNA and YSLEER. The CDR3 loop is CASSQDLVETLEQYF. As DNA, the CDR3 is TGCGCCAGCAGCCAAGATTTGGTAGAAACCCTCGAGCAGTACTTC.

As DNA, the CDR3 is TGTGCCAGCAGTTACCACGGGGGGGCCGGGGAGACCCAGTACTTC. This sequence encodes CASSYHGGAGETQYF. J is TRBJ2-5 and V is TRBV6-5; 8 bases line up with TRBD2. Germline values: CDR1 MNHEY, CDR2 SVGAGI. The V and J ends lost 2 bases and 5 bases, in that order; junction bases with no gene match: 7. The CDR3 runs 15 residues.

The rearrangement uses TRBV7-9 and TRBJ1-1; tentative D call: TRBD1 (5 bases). CDR3 length equals 13 residues. Between the trimmed V and J ends, which lost 5 bases and 3 bases, there was a span of 10 bases. CDR1 SEHNR and CDR2 FQNEAQ come from the germline V gene (reference sequence). The DNA of the CDR3 is TGTGCCAGCAGCGGCAGGGAGGACACTGAAGCTTTCTTT. It codes for CASSGREDTEAFF. Filled out from reference TRBV7-9 and TRBJ1-1, the complete variable domain reads DTGVSQNPRHKITKRGQNVTFRCDPISEHNRLYWYRQTLGQGPEFLTYFQNEAQLEKSRLLSDRFSAERPKGSFSTLEIQRTEQGDSAMYLCASSGREDTEAFFGQGTRLTVV.

V is TRBV4-1 and J is TRBJ2-5, with D perhaps TRBD1 (6 bases). The CDR3 is 15 residues long. Germline V lookup: CDR1 MGHRA, CDR2 YSYEKL. V shed 0 bases and J shed 2 bases, with 10 bases lying between them. CDR3 nucleotides: TGCGCCAGCAGCCAAGAAGGGACACTGCAAGAGACCCAGTACTTC. Amino acids: CASSQEGTLQETQYF.

The V gene is TRBV4-3, the J gene TRBJ2-1; 7 bases map to TRBD2. In germline, CDR1 is LGHNA, CDR2 YSLEER. Unmatched junction bases numbered 6, after V lost 6 bases and J lost 4 bases. This CDR3 region has 14 residues. The CDR3 nucleotides are TGCGCCAGCAGGGTCACTAGCGAGTACAATGAGCAGTTCTTC. Its protein product is CASRVTSEYNEQFF.

V and J are TRBV19 and TRBJ1-1; 7 nucleotides agree with TRBD1. Germline V CDR1 and CDR2: LNHDA, SQIVND (reference sequence). There are 15 residues in the CDR3. The J segment lost 8 bases and the V segment lost 0 bases, leaving 9 bases of the junction unmatched. The CDR3 region is CASSIDPSDRREAFF. The CDR3 region has the DNA TGTGCCAGTAGTATAGACCCCTCGGACAGGCGAGAAGCTTTCTTT.

This chain links TRBV7-2 with TRBJ2-2; 7 bases line up with TRBD1. The germline V gene encodes CDR1 SGHTA and CDR2 FQGNSA. V gave up 3 bases and J gave up 5 bases; unmatched junction bases: 9. The CDR3 covers 16 residues. CDR3 residues: CASSLGVLTGTGELFF. In DNA, the CDR3 is TGTGCCAGCAGCTTGGGGGTCCTGACAGGGACCGGGGAGCTGTTTTTT.

This clone turned up a few times. V is TRBV27 and J is TRBJ1-6; D ambiguous. V shed 5 bases and J shed 5 bases, with 13 bases lying between them. Germline V gene data show CDR1 as MNHEY and CDR2 as SMNVEV (reference sequence). This CDR3 has 15 residues. The CDR3 nucleotides are TGTGCCAGCAGTAAATATCGACCGAATAATTCACCCCTCCACTTT. It yields the protein CASSKYRPNNSPLHF.

V usage is TRBV11-2 and J usage is TRBJ2-7; D gene ambiguous. This CDR3 has 12 residues. CDR1 and CDR2 from the germline V gene are SGHAT and FQNNGV. Trimming took 3 bases from V and 3 from J, leaving 6 bases between them. The DNA of the CDR3 is TGTGCCAGCAGCTTGAGCAGCTACGAGCAGTACTTC. As protein: CASSLSSYEQYF. Full variable domain (rest looked up from reference TRBV11-2 and TRBJ2-7): EAGVAQSPRYKIIEKRQSVAFWCNPISGHATLYWYQQILGQGPKLLIQFQNNGVVDDSQLPKDRFSAERLKGVDSTLKIQPAKLEDSAVYLCASSLSSYEQYFGPGTRLTVT.

The chain employs TRBV7-8 and TRBJ2-1; 9 nucleotides line up with TRBD1. CDR3 length equals 16 residues. CDR1 and CDR2 (germline): SGHVS, FQNEAQ. Trimming removed 3 bases from V and 3 bases from J; junction bases left unmatched: 6. CDR3 sequence (DNA): TGTGCCAGCAGCTTCGGACAGGGGATTGTCTACAATGAGCAGTTCTTC. Translation: CASSFGQGIVYNEQFF.

The chain carries TRBV10-1 and TRBJ2-5; 10 bases are a match to TRBD2. The CDR3 runs to 16 residues. With V trimmed by 7 bases and J by 2 bases, 10 bases remained unmatched. Germline lookup yields CDR1 WNHNN and CDR2 SYGVQD (reference sequence). CDR3 loop: CASIPLLAGFQETQYF. CDR3 DNA: TGCGCCAGCATTCCGTTACTAGCGGGATTTCAAGAGACCCAGTACTTC.

V and J are TRBV30 and TRBJ1-2, with 7 bases aligning to TRBD1. From germline, CDR1 is GTSNPN and CDR2 SVGIG (reference sequence). The CDR3 contains 13 residues. V was pared by 3 bases and J by 8 bases, with 9 bases of the junction left unmatched. CDR3 in amino acids: CAWSPTGVGGYTF. The DNA of the CDR3 is TGTGCCTGGAGCCCAACAGGGGTTGGAGGCTACACCTTC.

J is TRBJ1-5 and V is TRBV28; TRBD1 aligns across 7 bases. Per the germline V gene, CDR1 is MDHEN and CDR2 is SYDVKM. This CDR3 is built from 15 residues. J gave up 0 bases and V 6 bases, and 5 bases lay outside the gene matches. This CDR3 reads CASSQGDHSNQPQHF. CDR3 nucleotide sequence: TGTGCCAGCAGCCAGGGGGACCATAGCAATCAGCCCCAGCATTTT.